This T cell receptor beta chain was observed in a study of blood T cell repertoires in COVID-19. Across the whole study: Sources were T cells, B-cell-depleted T cells, or PBMCs; the material itself was cDNA or gDNA.

Germline V gives CDR1 LNHDA, CDR2 SQIVND (reference sequence). The ends were cut back, 1 base at V and 5 bases at J, with 7 bases in the middle. The CDR3 loop spans 13 amino acids. Participants spanned ages about 18 to 90 years and resided in some 22 US areas. Authors' methods: The assay estimated nucleated cells by amplifying reference gene primers. Data came from immunoSEQ multiplex PCR; TCRdb stores just in-frame clones and leaves some out. V and J calls and clone size are copied from that table; D and trimming were computed from the DNA. Among 130,000 or so clones listed, about four fifths were seen once.

This chain uses TRBV19 with TRBJ2-3, with a possible D match to TRBD2 (6 bases). Sequenced input: PBMCs or T cells enriched from blood (not recorded which). The receptor was derived from a woman aged 25-40 years who had recovered from COVID-19. The CDR3 DNA follows: TGTGCCAGTAGTATAGCCGGGGGAGATACGCAGTATTTT. This encodes CASSIAGGDTQYF.